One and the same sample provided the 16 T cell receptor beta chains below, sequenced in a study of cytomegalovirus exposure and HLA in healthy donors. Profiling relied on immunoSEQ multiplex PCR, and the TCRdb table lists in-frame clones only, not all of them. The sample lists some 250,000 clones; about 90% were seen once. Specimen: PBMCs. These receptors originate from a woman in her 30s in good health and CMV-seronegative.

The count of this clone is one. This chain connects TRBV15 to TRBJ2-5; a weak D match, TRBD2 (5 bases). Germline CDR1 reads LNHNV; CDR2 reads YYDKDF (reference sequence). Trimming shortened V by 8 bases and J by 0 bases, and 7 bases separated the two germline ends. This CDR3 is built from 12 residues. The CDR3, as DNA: TGTGCCACCGAGGGCAACCAAGAGACCCAGTACTTC. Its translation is CATEGNQETQYF.

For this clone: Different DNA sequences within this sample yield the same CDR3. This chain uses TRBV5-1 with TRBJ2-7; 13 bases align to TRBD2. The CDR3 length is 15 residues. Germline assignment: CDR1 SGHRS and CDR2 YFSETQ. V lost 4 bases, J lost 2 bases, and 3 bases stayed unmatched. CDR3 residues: CASSPGTSGTYEQYF. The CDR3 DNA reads TGCGCCAGCAGCCCCGGGACTAGCGGGACCTACGAGCAGTACTTC.

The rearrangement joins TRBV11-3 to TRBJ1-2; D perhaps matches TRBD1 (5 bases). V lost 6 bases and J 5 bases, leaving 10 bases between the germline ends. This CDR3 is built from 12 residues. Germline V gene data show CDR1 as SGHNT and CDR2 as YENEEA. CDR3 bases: TGTGCCAGCAGTCTAGGGGATTATGGCTACACCTTC. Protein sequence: CASSLGDYGYTF.

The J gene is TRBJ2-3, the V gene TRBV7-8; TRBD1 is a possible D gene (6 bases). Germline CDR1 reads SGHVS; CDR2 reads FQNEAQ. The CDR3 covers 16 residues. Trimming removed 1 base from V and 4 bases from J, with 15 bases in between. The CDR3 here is CASSLGETGLPDTQYF. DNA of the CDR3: TGTGCCAGCAGCTTAGGGGAAACAGGGTTGCCAGATACGCAGTATTTT.

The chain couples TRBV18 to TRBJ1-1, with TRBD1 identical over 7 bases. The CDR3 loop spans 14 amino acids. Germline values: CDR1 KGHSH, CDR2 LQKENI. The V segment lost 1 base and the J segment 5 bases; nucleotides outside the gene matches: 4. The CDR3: CASSPQGAGTEAFF. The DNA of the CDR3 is TGTGCCAGCTCACCACAGGGGGCTGGGACTGAAGCTTTCTTT.

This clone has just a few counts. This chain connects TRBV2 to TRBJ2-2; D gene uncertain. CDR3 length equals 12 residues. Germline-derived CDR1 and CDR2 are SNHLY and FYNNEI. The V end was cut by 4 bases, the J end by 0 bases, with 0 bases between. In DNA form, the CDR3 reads TGTGCCAGCAGTGCGAACACCGGGGAGCTGTTTTTT. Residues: CASSANTGELFF.

The CDR3 here is CATRIGLAAYNEQFF. Written as DNA, the CDR3 is TGTGCCACCCGAATCGGACTAGCGGCCTACAATGAGCAGTTCTTC. This chain uses TRBV27 with TRBJ2-1; TRBD2 aligns across 10 bases. The CDR3 totals 15 residues. Germline CDR1 reads MNHEY; CDR2 reads SMNVEV (reference sequence). V was clipped by 10 bases and J by 2 bases; unmatched bases: 8.

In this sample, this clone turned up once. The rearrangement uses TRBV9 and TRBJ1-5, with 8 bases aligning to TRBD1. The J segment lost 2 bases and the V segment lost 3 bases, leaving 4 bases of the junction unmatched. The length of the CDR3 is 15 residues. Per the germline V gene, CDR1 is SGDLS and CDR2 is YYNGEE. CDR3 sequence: CASSAGGSGNQPQHF. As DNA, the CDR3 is TGTGCCAGCAGCGCAGGGGGCTCGGGCAATCAGCCCCAGCATTTT.

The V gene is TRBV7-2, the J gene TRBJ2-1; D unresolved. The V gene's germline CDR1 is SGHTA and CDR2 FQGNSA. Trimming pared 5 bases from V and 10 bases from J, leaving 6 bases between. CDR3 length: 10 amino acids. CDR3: CASSLVEQFF. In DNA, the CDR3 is TGTGCCAGCAGCCTAGTCGAGCAGTTCTTC.

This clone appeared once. The CDR3 reads CASSLAPADYNEQFF. CDR3 nucleotide sequence: TGTGCCAGCAGCTTGGCCCCGGCCGACTACAATGAGCAGTTCTTC. The chain links TRBV5-4 to TRBJ2-1; D unresolved. V dropped 0 bases and J dropped 3 bases, with 10 bases sitting between them. The CDR3 has 15 residues. Germline CDR1 is SGHNT and CDR2 is YYREEE (reference sequence).

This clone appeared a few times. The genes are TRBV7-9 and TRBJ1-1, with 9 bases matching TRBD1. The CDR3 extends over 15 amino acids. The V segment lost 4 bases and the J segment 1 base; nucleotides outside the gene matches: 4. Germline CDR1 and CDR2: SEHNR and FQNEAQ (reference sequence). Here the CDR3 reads CASSSGQGQNTEAFF. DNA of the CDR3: TGTGCCAGCAGCTCGGGACAGGGACAGAACACTGAAGCTTTCTTT.

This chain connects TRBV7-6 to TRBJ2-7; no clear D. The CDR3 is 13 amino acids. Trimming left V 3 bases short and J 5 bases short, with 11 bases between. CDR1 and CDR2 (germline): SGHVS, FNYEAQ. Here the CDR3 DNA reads TGTGCCAGCAGCTTGTCGGTCGGGCACGAGCAGTACTTC. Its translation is CASSLSVGHEQYF.

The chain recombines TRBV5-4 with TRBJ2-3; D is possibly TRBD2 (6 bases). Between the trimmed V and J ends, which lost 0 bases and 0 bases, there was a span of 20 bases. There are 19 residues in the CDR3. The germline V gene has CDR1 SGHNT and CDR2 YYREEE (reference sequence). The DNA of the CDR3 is TGTGCCAGCAGCTTGGCTCTGGGTAGCGGCGCCCTTAGCACAGATACGCAGTATTTT. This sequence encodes CASSLALGSGALSTDTQYF.

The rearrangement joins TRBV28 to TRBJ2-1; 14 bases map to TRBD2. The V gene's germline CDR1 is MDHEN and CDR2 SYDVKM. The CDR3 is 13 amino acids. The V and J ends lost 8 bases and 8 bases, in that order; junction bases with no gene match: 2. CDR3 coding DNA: TGTGCCAGCGGGACTAGCGGGAGTCATGAGCAGTTCTTC. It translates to CASGTSGSHEQFF.

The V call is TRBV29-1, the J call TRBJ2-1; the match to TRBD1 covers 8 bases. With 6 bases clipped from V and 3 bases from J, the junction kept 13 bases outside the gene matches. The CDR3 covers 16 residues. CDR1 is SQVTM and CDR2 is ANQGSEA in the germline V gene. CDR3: CSVEFFPDRVYNEQFF. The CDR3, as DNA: TGCAGCGTGGAATTTTTCCCGGACAGGGTCTACAATGAGCAGTTCTTC.

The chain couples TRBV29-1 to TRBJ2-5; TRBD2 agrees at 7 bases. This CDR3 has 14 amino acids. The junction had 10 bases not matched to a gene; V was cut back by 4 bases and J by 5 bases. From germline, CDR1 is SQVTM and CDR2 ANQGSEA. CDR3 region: CSVVSGLPSETQYF. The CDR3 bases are TGCAGCGTTGTATCGGGACTACCTTCCGAGACCCAGTACTTC.